The 28 T cell receptor beta chains reported below all come from one sample, sequenced in a study of regulatory T cells in long-lasting Graves disease. Described time point: newly diagnosed GD, antithyroid drugs for less than 3 months. Extracted PBMC RNA gave rise to the TCR library. With iRepertoire HTBI primers and Arm-PCR of CDR3 regions, TCR beta libraries were built. TCRdb recomputed calls from the multiplex PCR reads with MiXCR, one row per CDR3 protein. Among some 330,000 distinct CDR3 sequences, over 9.5% were seen once, and the ten largest hold approximately 17%. This same sample was also part of a study on T cells in Graves' hyperthyroidism and ophthalmopathy.

The sample consisted of peripheral blood mononuclear cells (PBMCs), taken at new diagnosis, from a patient treated with antithyroid drugs. The receptors stem from a woman aged 18-29 years with Graves disease.

This clonotype has ten or more counts. The chain is built from TRBV2 and TRBJ1-5; maybe TRBD1 (6 bases). Germline assignment: CDR1 SNHLY and CDR2 FYNNEI. Trimming took 5 bases from V and 2 from J, leaving 10 bases between them. The CDR3 runs to 14 residues. CDR3 bases: TGTGCCAGCAGTTCCCCAGGGGGCAATCAGCCCCAGCATTTT. Its protein is CASSSPGGNQPQHF.

The chain couples TRBV2 to TRBJ2-7, with D hard to call. The V gene's germline CDR1 is SNHLY and CDR2 FYNNEI. This CDR3 region has 12 residues. Trimming removed 7 bases from V and 0 bases from J, with 7 bases in between. CDR3 region: CASKGYSYEQYF. The CDR3 nucleotides are TGTGCCAGCAAAGGCTACTCCTACGAGCAGTACTTC.

This chain uses TRBV5-6 with TRBJ2-7, with 10 bases aligning to TRBD1. V shed 1 base and J 3 bases; nucleotides not matched to a gene: 4. Germline values: CDR1 SGHDT, CDR2 YYEEEE. The CDR3 extends over 15 amino acids. The CDR3 bases are TGTGCCAGCAGCTTGACCGGGACAGGGGACTACGAGCAGTACTTC. Translating gives CASSLTGTGDYEQYF.

This clonotype was recorded at least ten times. This chain joins TRBV28 and TRBJ2-1; TRBD2 matches 10 bases. V trimming: 5 bases; J trimming: 6 bases; junction bases outside the gene matches: 10. The CDR3 is made up of 16 amino acids. Germline V gives CDR1 MDHEN, CDR2 SYDVKM. CDR3 sequence (DNA): TGTGCCAGCAGTCCCCGAGGAAGCGGGAGGGGCAATGAGCAGTTCTTC. It yields the protein CASSPRGSGRGNEQFF.

This clonotype was seen repeatedly, ten times or more. The chain joins TRBV7-2 to TRBJ2-7; a possible D gene is TRBD2 (6 bases). Germline lookup yields CDR1 SGHTA and CDR2 FQGNSA. Trimming removed 1 base at V and 4 bases at J, with 11 bases between. The length of the CDR3 is 14 residues. The CDR3, as DNA: TGTGCCAGCAGCTTAGATGCAGGGAGGTACGAGCAGTACGTC. This gives the protein CASSLDAGRYEQYV.

This clonotype came up many times. The chain is built from TRBV4-3 and TRBJ2-3; 9 bases are shared with TRBD2. V shed 0 bases and J 3 bases; nucleotides not matched to a gene: 10. CDR3 length equals 18 residues. Germline assignment: CDR1 LGHNA and CDR2 YSLEER. The CDR3 sequence: CASSQDWNSGGGTDTQYF. The DNA of the CDR3 is TGCGCCAGCAGCCAAGATTGGAATAGCGGGGGTGGGACAGATACGCAGTATTTT.

The V and J genes are TRBV5-1 and TRBJ2-5; D is perhaps TRBD2 (7 bases). From germline, CDR1 is SGHRS and CDR2 YFSETQ. Trimming shortened V by 4 bases and J by 2 bases, and 21 bases separated the two germline ends. There are 17 residues in the CDR3. The CDR3 DNA reads TGCGCCAGCAGCCTTCGTGCGGCGGGGGCTCCACAAGAGACCCAGTACTTC. Encoded protein: CASSLRAAGAPQETQYF.

This clonotype was seen many times. CDR3 protein: CASNHRGLTEAFF. In DNA, the CDR3 is TGTGCCAGCAACCACAGGGGCCTCACTGAAGCTTTCTTT. The chain carries TRBV6-1 and TRBJ1-1, with 7 bases matching TRBD1. The V and J ends lost 7 bases and 4 bases, in that order; junction bases with no gene match: 6. Germline CDR1 MNHNS, CDR2 SASEGT. The CDR3 is made up of 13 amino acids.

This clonotype was seen repeatedly, ten times or more. The rearrangement uses TRBV28 and TRBJ1-1; no firm D call. The germline gives CDR1 MDHEN, CDR2 SYDVKM. This CDR3 is built from 13 residues. Trimming cost V 5 bases and J 8 bases, with 15 bases left between them. The DNA for the CDR3 is TGTGCCAGCAGTCCCCCCGCTAAGGTGGAAGCTTTCTTT. Translated, it gives CASSPPAKVEAFF.

In its sample, this clonotype was seen many times. The V call is TRBV2, the J call TRBJ2-7; TRBD1 matches at 7 bases. Germline V CDR1 and CDR2: SNHLY, FYNNEI. CDR3 length: 15 residues. The V segment lost 4 bases and the J segment 2 bases; nucleotides outside the gene matches: 8. In nucleotides, the CDR3 is TGTGCCAGCAGTGCTGGCGGACAGGAAACCTACGAGCAGTACTTC. Protein product: CASSAGGQETYEQYF.

In its sample, this clonotype was seen many times. The chain couples TRBV11-2 to TRBJ2-7; tentatively, D is TRBD2 (5 bases). The germline V gene has CDR1 SGHAT and CDR2 FQNNGV. V shed 4 bases and J shed 2 bases, with 15 bases lying between them. CDR3 size: 15 residues. The CDR3: CASSSAGSATYEQYF. CDR3 bases: TGTGCCAGCAGCTCCGCCGGTAGCGCTACCTACGAGCAGTACTTC.

There are a few counts of this clonotype. The V and J genes are TRBV6-1 and TRBJ1-4, with 8 positions matching TRBD1. The CDR3 has 16 amino acids. Germline V gene lookup returns CDR1 MNHNS and CDR2 SASEGT. Unmatched junction bases numbered 8, after V lost 2 bases and J lost 6 bases. CDR3 sequence: CASSELIGTGDEKLFF. In DNA form, the CDR3 reads TGTGCCAGCAGTGAATTAATTGGGACAGGTGATGAAAAACTGTTTTTT.

This clonotype was seen repeatedly, ten times or more. The J gene is TRBJ2-1, the V gene TRBV27; 12 bases map to TRBD2. The germline V gene encodes CDR1 MNHEY and CDR2 SMNVEV (reference sequence). The V and J ends lost 5 bases and 3 bases, in that order; junction bases with no gene match: 2. This CDR3 has 15 residues. The chain's CDR3 is CASSRLAGDYNEQFF. CDR3 DNA sequence: TGTGCCAGCAGTAGACTAGCGGGAGACTACAATGAGCAGTTCTTC.

This clonotype has a count of ten or more. The chain combines TRBV13 with TRBJ2-3; D is perhaps TRBD1 (6 bases). Per germline, CDR1 PRHDT and CDR2 FYEKMQ (reference sequence). The CDR3 is 15 residues long. V lost 1 base and J lost 3, with 11 bases in between. The CDR3 sequence is CASSLEGRGTDTQYF. DNA for the CDR3: TGTGCCAGCAGCTTAGAGGGCAGGGGAACAGATACGCAGTATTTT. Filled out from reference TRBV13 and TRBJ2-3, the complete variable domain reads AAGVIQSPRHLIKEKRETATLKCYPIPRHDTVYWYQQGPGQDPQFLISFYEKMQSDKGSIPDRFSAQQFSDYHSELNMSSLELGDSALYFCASSLEGRGTDTQYFGPGTRLTVL.

This clonotype appeared many times. This sequence joins TRBV12-3 or TRBV12-4 and TRBJ2-7, with 12 bases matching TRBD2. The CDR3 consists of 14 residues. After removal of 6 bases from V and 2 bases from J, the junction contained 2 bases not matched to a gene. CDR3 sequence: CASRLAGGAYEQYF. The CDR3 bases are TGTGCCAGCAGACTAGCGGGAGGCGCCTACGAGCAGTACTTC.

This clonotype was recorded many times. The chain employs TRBV7-2 and TRBJ2-6; D uncertain. Germline CDR1 SGHTA, CDR2 FQGNSA. V lost 0 bases and J 0 bases, leaving 6 bases between the germline ends. The CDR3 loop spans 16 amino acids. The CDR3 loop reads CASSLAGSSGANVLTF. The CDR3 bases are TGTGCCAGCAGCTTAGCAGGATCCTCTGGGGCCAACGTCCTGACTTTC. Filled out from reference TRBV7-2 and TRBJ2-6, the complete variable domain reads GAGVSQSPSNKVTEKGKDVELRCDPISGHTALYWYRQSLGQGLEFLIYFQGNSAPDKSGLPSDRFSAERTGGSVSTLTIQRTQQEDSAVYLCASSLAGSSGANVLTFGAGSRLTVL.

This clonotype has at least ten counts. The gene calls are TRBV28 and TRBJ2-5; D may be TRBD1 (6 bases). V was shortened by 3 bases and J by 3 bases, with 14 bases between the two germline ends. Germline lookup yields CDR1 MDHEN and CDR2 SYDVKM. The CDR3 runs to 15 residues. CDR3 protein: CASSLQGSVEETQYF. CDR3 nucleotide sequence: TGTGCCAGCAGTTTGCAGGGGAGTGTGGAAGAGACCCAGTACTTC.

V is TRBV7-6 and J is TRBJ2-7; 10 positions agree with TRBD2. The length of the CDR3 is 12 residues. Per germline, CDR1 SGHVS and CDR2 FNYEAQ. The V gene end was trimmed by 7 bases and the J gene end by 5 bases; junction bases not matched to a gene: 2. CDR3 nucleotides: TGTGCCAGCACGCTAGCGGGAGACGAGCAGTACTTC. Translation: CASTLAGDEQYF. Complete variable domain (other parts from reference TRBV7-6 and TRBJ2-7): GAGVSQSPRYKVTKRGQDVALRCDPISGHVSLYWYRQALGQGPEFLTYFNYEAQQDKSGLPNDRFSAERPEGSISTLTIQRTEQRDSAMYRCASTLAGDEQYFGPGTRLTVT.

This clonotype has a handful of counts. The CDR3 nucleotides are TGTGCCAGCAGTGAAGCGCTGCGGGGGAGAAATGAGCAGTTCTTC. It codes for CASSEALRGRNEQFF. This chain connects TRBV2 to TRBJ2-1; 7 bases line up with TRBD2. This CDR3 is built from 15 residues. The trim removed 0 bases at V and 7 bases at J, leaving 6 bases unmatched. Germline-derived CDR1 and CDR2 are SNHLY and FYNNEI.

This clonotype was counted at least ten times. The rearrangement joins TRBV10-3 to TRBJ2-1; D is possibly TRBD1 (6 bases). CDR1 is ENHRY, CDR2 SYGVKD, per germline. The length of the CDR3 is 15 residues. The germline V and J ends were trimmed by 6 bases and 0 bases, with 12 bases remaining between them. CDR3 coding DNA: TGTGCCATCAGGGGGGACACTAGCTCCTACAATGAGCAGTTCTTC. Translating it yields CAIRGDTSSYNEQFF.

This clonotype appeared many times. The chain links TRBV29-1 to TRBJ2-3; tentatively, D is TRBD2 (5 bases). The CDR3 runs to 12 residues. Germline CDR1 is SQVTM and CDR2 is ANQGSEA. Trimming took off 6 bases at V and 4 bases at J, with 11 bases between the two ends. CDR3 DNA sequence: TGCAGCGTCGATGAGAGGGCAGATACGCAGTATTTT. It specifies CSVDERADTQYF.

This clonotype showed up just a few times. The chain employs TRBV20-1 and TRBJ2-1, with 10 positions matching TRBD2. The V gene's germline CDR1 is DFQATT and CDR2 SNEGSKA (reference sequence). This CDR3 has 15 residues. The trim removed 6 bases at V and 4 bases at J, leaving 9 bases unmatched. The DNA of the CDR3 is TGCAGTGCCAAACTTAGCGGGGGGATGTACAATGAGCAGTTCTTC. Amino acids: CSAKLSGGMYNEQFF.

In its sample, this clonotype was seen a few times. The chain recombines TRBV7-8 with TRBJ1-2; 9 positions agree with TRBD1. The length of the CDR3 is 23 residues. Germline V CDR1 and CDR2: SGHVS, FQNEAQ. Unmatched junction bases numbered 28, after V lost 2 bases and J lost 3 bases. The CDR3 loop is CASSLSILHRGRMNPSPYYGYTF. Written as DNA, the CDR3 is TGTGCCAGCAGCTTATCGATACTACACAGGGGGCGCATGAACCCGTCCCCTTACTATGGCTACACCTTC.

This clonotype has at least ten counts. CDR3 protein: CSVEEWDTQYF. The CDR3 coding sequence is TGCAGCGTTGAAGAGTGGGATACGCAGTATTTT. This rearrangement joins TRBV29-1 to TRBJ2-3; no definite D call. Per germline, CDR1 SQVTM and CDR2 ANQGSEA. V shed 0 bases and J shed 6 bases, with 4 bases lying between them. This CDR3 comprises 11 residues.

The CDR3, as DNA: TGTGCCAGCAGCTTGACCCCCGCGGGGCTAGCGGGGAAGCAGTTCTTC. Its protein product is CASSLTPAGLAGKQFF. The gene calls are TRBV7-3 and TRBJ2-1, with 9 bases that match TRBD2. The germline CDR1 and CDR2 sequences are SGHTA and FQGTGA. This CDR3 is built from 16 residues. J was trimmed by 11 bases and V by 3 bases; bases with no gene match: 14.

This clonotype came up many times. This sequence joins TRBV11-2 and TRBJ2-1; 8 bases line up with TRBD2. After removal of 0 bases from V and 7 bases from J, the junction contained 2 bases not matched to a gene. Germline assignment: CDR1 SGHAT and CDR2 FQNNGV. The CDR3 has 14 amino acids. The CDR3 spells CASSLDRGGNEQFF. For the CDR3, the DNA is TGTGCCAGCAGCTTAGATCGGGGGGGAAATGAGCAGTTCTTC.

This clonotype was found many times. V and J are TRBV27 and TRBJ2-1; D may be TRBD2 (5 bases). V lost 5 bases and J lost 0, with 11 bases in between. Looked up from germline, CDR1 is MNHEY and CDR2 is SMNVEV (reference sequence). This CDR3 spans 15 amino acids. In DNA, the CDR3 is TGTGCCAGCAGTCCCCGGAGGAGCTCCTACAATGAGCAGTTCTTC. Its translation: CASSPRRSSYNEQFF.

In this sample, this clonotype turned up a few times. The chain carries TRBV7-2 and TRBJ2-5; D may be TRBD1 (5 bases). The germline V gene has CDR1 SGHTA and CDR2 FQGNSA. Trimming took off 4 bases at V and 5 bases at J, with 17 bases between the two ends. There are 15 residues in the CDR3. Written as DNA, the CDR3 is TGTGCCAGCAGCTCAAGCCCAGGGTTGGGGGAGACCCAGTACTTC. Translating it yields CASSSSPGLGETQYF.